A selection of T cell receptor beta chains follows, all from one sample in a study of blood T cell repertoires in COVID-19. Profiling relied on immunoSEQ multiplex PCR, and the TCRdb table lists in-frame clones only, not all of them. The data contain 200,000 to 250,000 clones, over 75% of them singletons. The sequencing input was peripheral blood. Receptors originate from a human donor in a cohort sampled during active COVID-19. Each CDR3 is given with its conserved first and last residue.

>TRBJ1-2|TRBV11-2
CASSPRAGGSGYTF
>TRBJ2-3|TRBV28
CASSWLAGGPITDTQYF
>TRBJ1-5|TRBV18
CASSPWGVSYSNQPQHF
>TRBJ2-3|TRBV27
CASSSRSSTDTQYF
>TRBJ1-1|TRBV5-1
CASSSTDRGLANTEAFF
>TRBJ1-5|TRBV28
CASTGQNQPQHF
>TRBJ2-7|TRBV9
CASSPQPRESEQYF
>TRBJ1-3|TRBV20-1
CSASSGGMALTRSGNTIYF
>TRBJ2-2|TRBV7-8
CASSPGAGPGELFF
>TRBJ2-2|TRBV5-8
CASSLTQLAGGSNTGELFF